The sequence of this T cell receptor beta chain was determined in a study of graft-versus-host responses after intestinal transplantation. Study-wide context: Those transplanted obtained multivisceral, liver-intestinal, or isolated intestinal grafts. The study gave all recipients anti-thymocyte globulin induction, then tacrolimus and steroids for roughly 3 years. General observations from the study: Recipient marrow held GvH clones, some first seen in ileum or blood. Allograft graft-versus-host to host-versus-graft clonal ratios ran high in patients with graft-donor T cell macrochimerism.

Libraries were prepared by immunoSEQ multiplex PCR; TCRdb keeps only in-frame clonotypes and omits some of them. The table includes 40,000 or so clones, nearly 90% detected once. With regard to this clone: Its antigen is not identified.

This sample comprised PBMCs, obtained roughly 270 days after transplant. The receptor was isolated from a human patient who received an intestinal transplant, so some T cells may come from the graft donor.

For the CDR3, the DNA is TGTGCCAGCAGCTTAGAGGGGGAGGGTCAGCCCCAGCATTTT. It encodes CASSLEGEGQPQHF. The chain combines TRBV13 with TRBJ1-5; TRBD1 might be the D (6 bases). The CDR3 has 14 amino acids. Trimming removed 1 base at V and 6 bases at J, with 10 bases between. Germline V lookup: CDR1 PRHDT, CDR2 FYEKMQ (reference sequence).